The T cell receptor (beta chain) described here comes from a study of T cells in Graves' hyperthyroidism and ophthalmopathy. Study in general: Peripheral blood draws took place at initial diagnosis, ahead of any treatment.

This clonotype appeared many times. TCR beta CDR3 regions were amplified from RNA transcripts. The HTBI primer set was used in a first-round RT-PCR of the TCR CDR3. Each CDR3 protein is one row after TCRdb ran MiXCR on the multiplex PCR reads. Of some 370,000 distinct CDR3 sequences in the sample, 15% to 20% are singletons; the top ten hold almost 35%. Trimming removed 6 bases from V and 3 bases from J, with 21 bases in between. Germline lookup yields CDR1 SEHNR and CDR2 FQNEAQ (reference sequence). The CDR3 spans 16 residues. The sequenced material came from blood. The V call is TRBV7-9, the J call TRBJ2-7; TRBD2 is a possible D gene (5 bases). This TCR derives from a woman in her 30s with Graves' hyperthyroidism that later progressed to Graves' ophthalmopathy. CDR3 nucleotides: TGTGCCAGCAGTCCCCCCAAGGGAGTGGGCCTCTACGAGCAGTACTTC. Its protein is CASSPPKGVGLYEQYF. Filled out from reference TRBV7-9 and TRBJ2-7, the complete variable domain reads DTGVSQNPRHKITKRGQNVTFRCDPISEHNRLYWYRQTLGQGPEFLTYFQNEAQLEKSRLLSDRFSAERPKGSFSTLEIQRTEQGDSAMYLCASSPPKGVGLYEQYFGPGTRLTVT.